The 20 T cell receptor beta chains below all came from one sample that was sequenced in a study of shared clonotypes between healthy human individuals. TCRdb's table, derived via immunoSEQ multiplex PCR, lists solely in-frame clones and lacks some. The data contain hundreds of thousands of clones, around three quarters of them singletons. Sequencing used PBMCs. These receptors originate from a woman aged 40 to 50 in good health. Some clones in this sample may be carry-over from other donors' samples.

With respect to this clone: This sample also contains other DNA sequences that code for the same CDR3. The chain joins TRBV6-5 to TRBJ2-5; D gene ambiguous. This CDR3 contains 11 residues. CDR1 MNHEY and CDR2 SVGAGI come from the germline V gene. V lost 2 bases, J lost 4 bases, and 2 bases lay in between. The CDR3 DNA reads as TGTGCCAGCAGTTACGGAGAGACCCAGTACTTC. Amino acid sequence: CASSYGETQYF.

As for this clone: This probably arose from a read error, given a far larger clone one base away. The rearrangement links TRBV19 to TRBJ2-6; D is unresolved. Germline V gives CDR1 LNHDA, CDR2 SQIVND (reference sequence). The CDR3 has 15 amino acids. CDR3 protein: CTSSIHYSGANVLTF. Here the CDR3 DNA reads TGTACCAGTAGTATCCATTACTCTGGGGCCAACGTCCTGACTTTC.

This chain links TRBV6-6 with TRBJ1-5; D remains unclear. Trimming left V 2 bases short and J 5 bases short, with 7 bases between. The V gene's germline CDR1 is MNHNY and CDR2 SVGAGI (reference sequence). This CDR3 spans 13 amino acids. In DNA, the CDR3 is TGTGCCAGCAGTTACGGTCGGGATCAGCCCCAGCATTTT. Translating it yields CASSYGRDQPQHF.

The chain employs TRBV25-1 and TRBJ2-7; D is possibly TRBD1 (5 bases). Trimming shortened V by 6 bases and J by 2 bases, and 14 bases separated the two germline ends. The CDR3 consists of 14 residues. Germline-derived CDR1 and CDR2 are MGHDK and SYGVNS. CDR3 protein: CASSGHRNPYEQYF. The CDR3 nucleotides read TGTGCCAGCAGCGGACATCGAAATCCCTACGAGCAGTACTTC.

The V and J genes are TRBV29-1 and TRBJ2-4; 8 nucleotides agree with TRBD1. Trimming at V came to 6 bases and at J to 8 bases, leaving 3 bases not matched to a gene. The CDR3 has 11 residues. CDR1 and CDR2 from the germline V gene are SQVTM and ANQGSEA. The CDR3 nucleotides read TGCAGCGTCCAGGGGGCAGACATTCAGTACTTC. Protein product: CSVQGADIQYF.

The CDR3 coding sequence is TGTGCCAGCAGAGCGGGAGGGCTTATCTACGAGCAGTACTTC. Its translation is CASRAGGLIYEQYF. The chain joins TRBV6-6 to TRBJ2-7, with TRBD2 matching 10 bases. The ends lost 6 bases at V and 3 bases at J; junction bases unmatched: 5. CDR3 length equals 14 residues. Germline lookup yields CDR1 MNHNY and CDR2 SVGAGI (reference sequence).

As DNA, the CDR3 is TGCGCCAGCAGCCGTGGAGTGTCGGGGCTAGCGGGGCAAGAGACCCAGTACTTC. This translates into CASSRGVSGLAGQETQYF. The chain has TRBV5-1 and TRBJ2-5; 9 bases fit TRBD2. The CDR3 is 18 amino acids. Trimming removed 4 bases from V and 2 bases from J; junction bases left unmatched: 15. CDR1 is SGHRS, CDR2 YFSETQ, per germline. Full variable domain (outside the CDR3, taken from reference TRBV5-1 and TRBJ2-5): KAGVTQTPRYLIKTRGQQVTLSCSPISGHRSVSWYQQTPGQGLQFLFEYFSETQRNKGNFPGRFSGRQFSNSRSEMNVSTLELGDSALYLCASSRGVSGLAGQETQYFGPGTRLLVL.

This chain joins TRBV6-1 and TRBJ1-5; D is ambiguous. Per the germline V gene, CDR1 is MNHNS and CDR2 is SASEGT. CDR3 length: 13 residues. V was shortened by 4 bases and J by 7 bases, with 11 bases between the two germline ends. The CDR3 loop is CASSAHLSQPQHF. The CDR3 DNA sequence: TGTGCCAGCAGTGCCCATCTCTCCCAGCCCCAGCATTTT.

This clone was seen a handful of times. This sample also contains other DNA sequences that code for the same CDR3. The chain links TRBV14 to TRBJ2-1; D uncertain. V gave up 4 bases and J gave up 3 bases, with 7 bases separating them. The germline gives CDR1 SGHDN, CDR2 FVKESK. This CDR3 is 13 amino acids long. The CDR3, as DNA: TGTGCCAGCAGCCTGGGCCTCTACAATGAGCAGTTCTTC. Amino acids: CASSLGLYNEQFF.

The chain is built from TRBV30 and TRBJ2-1, with D unclear. The length of the CDR3 is 14 residues. Per germline, CDR1 GTSNPN and CDR2 SVGIG (reference sequence). Trimming took 3 bases from V and 2 from J, leaving 11 bases between them. DNA of the CDR3: TGTGCCTGGAGCGAAGGGAACACCTACAATGAGCAGTTCTTC. The encoded protein is CAWSEGNTYNEQFF.

V is TRBV4-2 and J is TRBJ2-1; D not certain. In germline, CDR1 is LGHNA, CDR2 YNFKEQ. V was pared by 0 bases and J by 7 bases, with 13 bases between. This CDR3 contains 15 residues. CDR3 residues: CASSQDGVPINEQFF. In nucleotides, the CDR3 is TGTGCCAGCAGCCAAGATGGGGTCCCGATAAATGAGCAGTTCTTC.

The genes are TRBV30 and TRBJ1-6, with TRBD1 identical over 8 bases. Germline V gene lookup returns CDR1 GTSNPN and CDR2 SVGIG (reference sequence). The V gene end was trimmed by 2 bases and the J gene end by 6 bases; junction bases not matched to a gene: 6. CDR3 length: 15 residues. The CDR3 loop reads CAWSRTGNSNSPLHF. The CDR3 region has the DNA TGTGCCTGGAGTCGGACAGGGAATTCTAATTCACCCCTCCACTTT.

The count of this clone is one. The rearrangement links TRBV19 to TRBJ1-2; D is undetermined. V was trimmed by 4 bases and J by 4 bases, leaving 10 bases between them. Germline-derived CDR1 and CDR2 are LNHDA and SQIVND (reference sequence). CDR3 length: 13 amino acids. CDR3 sequence reads: CASSREGLYGYTF. The CDR3 nucleotides are TGTGCCAGTAGTAGGGAAGGGCTCTATGGCTACACCTTC.

With respect to this clone: A far larger clone is only one base removed, so a read error is likely. The J gene is TRBJ1-5, the V gene TRBV30; unclear D gene. The germline CDR1 and CDR2 sequences are GTSNPN and SVGIG (reference sequence). The CDR3 length is 14 residues. The CDR3 nucleotides are TGTGCCTGGAGTGTTCTGGCAAGCAATAAGCCCCAGCATTTT. Amino acid sequence: CAWSVLASNKPQHF. The full variable domain, rest sourced from reference TRBV30 and TRBJ1-5, is SQTIHQWPATLVQPVGSPLSLECTVEGTSNPNLYWYRQAAGRGLQLLFYSVGIGQISSEVPQNLSASRPQDRQFILSSKKLLLSDSGFYLCAWSVLASNKPQHFGDGTRLSIL.

CDR3 region: CASSIGLAGGAQFF. The CDR3 DNA sequence: TGTGCCAGTAGTATTGGGCTAGCGGGAGGGGCGCAGTTCTTC. The chain employs TRBV19 and TRBJ2-1, with TRBD2 matching 12 bases. Germline-derived CDR1 and CDR2 are LNHDA and SQIVND (reference sequence). Losses at the gene ends were 3 bases for V and 12 bases for J; bases not matched to a gene: 6. This CDR3 comprises 14 residues.

This chain connects TRBV6-1 to TRBJ2-5; D unresolved. Looked up from germline, CDR1 is MNHNS and CDR2 is SASEGT. V was trimmed by 5 bases and J by 4 bases, leaving 17 bases between them. The CDR3 is 15 residues long. CDR3 sequence: CASSPLRGVRETQYF. The CDR3 DNA sequence: TGTGCCAGCAGTCCCCTCCGAGGCGTTCGAGAGACCCAGTACTTC.

The J gene is TRBJ1-5, the V gene TRBV28, with 7 bases lining up with TRBD1. V lost 4 bases and J lost 3; bases outside the gene matches: 6. This CDR3 is 15 amino acids long. Germline V gene data show CDR1 as MDHEN and CDR2 as SYDVKM. In DNA, the CDR3 is TGTGCCAGCAGTTCCCTGGGACAGATCAATCAGCCCCAGCATTTT. Protein product: CASSSLGQINQPQHF.

V is TRBV19 and J is TRBJ2-3; D is possibly TRBD1 (5 bases). The V end was cut by 2 bases, the J end by 2 bases, with 8 bases between. CDR1 and CDR2 (germline): LNHDA, SQIVND (reference sequence). The CDR3 is made up of 14 amino acids. CDR3 bases: TGTGCCAGTAGTATACAGGGTTACACAGATACGCAGTATTTT. This encodes CASSIQGYTDTQYF. Supplemented by reference TRBV19 and TRBJ2-3, the full variable domain reads DGGITQSPKYLFRKEGQNVTLSCEQNLNHDAMYWYRQDPGQGLRLIYYSQIVNDFQKGDIAEGYSVSREKKESFPLTVTSAQKNPTAFYLCASSIQGYTDTQYFGPGTRLTVL.

This chain joins TRBV5-6 and TRBJ2-7; 11 bases fit TRBD2. Per the germline V gene, CDR1 is SGHDT and CDR2 is YYEEEE. The CDR3 extends over 14 amino acids. V lost 2 bases to trimming and J lost 5 bases; unmatched junction nucleotides: 3. CDR3 sequence (DNA): TGTGCCAGCAGCTTACTAGCGGGAGTGGACGAGCAGTACTTC. Amino acids: CASSLLAGVDEQYF.

This chain uses TRBV27 with TRBJ2-7; no clear D. CDR3 length equals 15 residues. Looked up from germline, CDR1 is MNHEY and CDR2 is SMNVEV (reference sequence). Trimming left V 0 bases short and J 4 bases short, with 13 bases between. CDR3 in DNA: TGTGCCAGCAGTTTATCAGCGTCCCTCGAATACGAGCAGTACTTC. Its translation is CASSLSASLEYEQYF.